The 18 T cell receptor beta chains listed next were all sequenced from one sample in a study of blood T cell repertoires in COVID-19 (dated by TCRdb to 2018 to 2020). Library generation was performed with the immunoSEQ multiplex PCR assay. The source is immuneACCESS, and TCRdb retained only in-frame sequences with V and J called. Part of the clones is not carried over; for the studies checked, unresolved V genes explain less than half of this, and the remainder is unexplained. Here the sample has 25,000 to 35,000 clones; approximately 75% occur a single time. The ten largest clones capture around 20% of the sample. The sample consisted of peripheral blood. The source of these receptors is a boy aged 2 to 10 with active or convalescent COVID-19.

The DNA for the CDR3 is TGTGCCAGCAGCTTGAAGACTGACAATCAGCCCCAGCATTTT. Its translation: CASSLKTDNQPQHF. The rearrangement uses TRBV5-5 and TRBJ1-5, with D uncertain. Germline V gene data show CDR1 as SGHKS and CDR2 as YYEKEE (reference sequence). The V and J ends lost 1 base and 3 bases respectively, with 8 bases between them. CDR3 size: 14 residues. Based on the CDR3 plus reference TRBV5-5 and TRBJ1-5, the full variable domain is DAGVTQSPTHLIKTRGQQVTLRCSPISGHKSVSWYQQVLGQGPQFIFQYYEKEERGRGNFPDRFSARQFPNYSSELNVNALLLGDSALYLCASSLKTDNQPQHFGDGTRLSIL.

The DNA for the CDR3 is TGTGCTACGAGATCTGGAAACACCATATATTTT. Translated: CATRSGNTIYF. V usage is TRBV10-3 and J usage is TRBJ1-3, with unresolved D. The CDR3 is made up of 11 amino acids. Germline loops: CDR1 ENHRY, CDR2 SYGVKD.

The chain combines TRBV7-9 with TRBJ1-2, with TRBD1 matching over 7 bases. Germline assignment: CDR1 SEHNR and CDR2 FQNEAQ (reference sequence). V lost 7 bases to trimming and J lost 2 bases; unmatched junction nucleotides: 10. The CDR3 has 15 amino acids. The CDR3 loop reads CASTPRGVANYGYTF. In nucleotides, the CDR3 is TGTGCCAGCACCCCCAGGGGGGTCGCAAACTATGGCTACACCTTC.

The chain combines TRBV6-2 or TRBV6-3 with TRBJ2-2, with 13 bases matching TRBD2. V lost 6 bases, J lost 0 bases, and 7 bases stayed unmatched. In germline, CDR1 is MNHEY, CDR2 SVGEGT. CDR3 length equals 18 residues. The CDR3 spells CASSVTTSGRPNTGELFF. The CDR3 DNA reads TGTGCCAGCAGCGTAACGACTAGCGGGAGGCCGAACACCGGGGAGCTGTTTTTT.

This clone is classed as medium-sized. The genes are TRBV27 and TRBJ1-6; no definite D call. V lost 3 bases to trimming and J lost 4 bases, with 10 bases between them. This CDR3 contains 15 residues. Germline loops: CDR1 MNHEY, CDR2 SMNVEV (reference sequence). The CDR3 region is CASSLGGPYNSPLHF. CDR3 nucleotides: TGTGCCAGCAGTTTGGGAGGACCGTATAATTCACCCCTCCACTTT.

This chain joins TRBV3-1 (or the pseudogene TRBV3-2) and TRBJ2-2, with D unclear. This CDR3 is 15 amino acids long. The germline CDR1 and CDR2 sequences are LGHDT and YNNKEL (reference sequence). V gave up 0 bases and J gave up 5 bases, with 10 bases separating them. The CDR3 sequence: CASSQETSATGELFF. The CDR3 DNA is TGTGCCAGCAGCCAAGAGACCAGCGCAACCGGGGAGCTGTTTTTT.

This chain connects TRBV7-2 to TRBJ1-1; 8 bases are shared with TRBD1. Germline values: CDR1 SGHTA, CDR2 FQGNSA. This CDR3 has 14 amino acids. V lost 5 bases to trimming and J lost 5 bases; unmatched junction nucleotides: 7. The CDR3 region has the DNA TGTGCCAGCAGCCCACGGACAGGGCGGACTGAAGCTTTCTTT. Amino acid sequence: CASSPRTGRTEAFF.

The genes are TRBV11-2 and TRBJ2-5, with TRBD1 matching 7 bases. CDR1 and CDR2 from the germline V gene are SGHAT and FQNNGV. CDR3 length: 16 amino acids. V lost 5 bases, J lost 5 bases, and 14 bases stayed unmatched. CDR3 sequence: CASSPGQAFSLETQYF. For the CDR3, the DNA is TGTGCCAGCAGCCCTGGACAGGCCTTTTCGTTGGAGACCCAGTACTTC. The complete variable domain, with remaining parts taken from reference TRBV11-2 and TRBJ2-5, reads EAGVAQSPRYKIIEKRQSVAFWCNPISGHATLYWYQQILGQGPKLLIQFQNNGVVDDSQLPKDRFSAERLKGVDSTLKIQPAKLEDSAVYLCASSPGQAFSLETQYFGPGTRLLVL.

This clone appeared once. J is TRBJ1-6 and V is TRBV6-5; 8 bases align to TRBD1. The CDR3 runs 12 residues. V shed 8 bases and J 14 bases; nucleotides not matched to a gene: 8. Per germline, CDR1 MNHEY and CDR2 SVGAGI. The CDR3 nucleotides are TGTGCCAGCGGACAGGGCAATTTGGCCCTCCACTTT. It yields the protein CASGQGNLALHF.

The chain carries TRBV5-6 and TRBJ2-6; TRBD1 agrees at 8 bases. The CDR3 spans 18 residues. The trim removed 3 bases at V and 1 base at J, leaving 9 bases unmatched. Germline V gives CDR1 SGHDT, CDR2 YYEEEE. The CDR3 reads CASSSLDRVGSGANVLTF. Written as DNA, the CDR3 is TGTGCCAGCAGCTCTTTGGACAGGGTAGGGTCTGGGGCCAACGTCCTGACTTTC.

The chain couples TRBV6-5 to TRBJ1-6, with TRBD1 as a possible D gene (6 bases). Trimming shortened V by 6 bases and J by 5 bases, and 14 bases separated the two germline ends. The CDR3 runs to 15 residues. Germline V gives CDR1 MNHEY, CDR2 SVGAGI. The CDR3 spells CASSPPTGNNSPLHF. CDR3 nucleotides: TGTGCCAGCAGCCCCCCGACAGGAAATAATTCACCCCTCCACTTT.

In this sample, this clone turned up a few times. The CDR3: CASSYRGPRDNEQFF. The CDR3 DNA follows: TGTGCCAGCAGTTACCGTGGGCCGAGGGACAATGAGCAGTTCTTC. The V and J genes are TRBV6-5 and TRBJ2-1; tentatively, D is TRBD2 (5 bases). The CDR3 sequence is 15 residues long. Trimming took off 2 bases at V and 5 bases at J, with 13 bases between the two ends. Germline V lookup: CDR1 MNHEY, CDR2 SVGAGI.

The chain uses TRBV27 and TRBJ1-5; D is unresolved. The germline V and J ends were trimmed by 7 bases and 9 bases, with 10 bases remaining between them. There are 11 residues in the CDR3. Per the germline V gene, CDR1 is MNHEY and CDR2 is SMNVEV (reference sequence). CDR3 bases: TGTGCCAGCACTCCGGTTCTGCCCCAGCATTTT. Protein: CASTPVLPQHF.

This clone has more than one count but fewer than ten. The chain is built from TRBV27 and TRBJ2-3; perhaps TRBD1 as D (6 bases). Germline assignment: CDR1 MNHEY and CDR2 SMNVEV (reference sequence). The CDR3 spans 15 residues. Trimming shortened V by 2 bases and J by 2 bases, and 11 bases separated the two germline ends. The CDR3 DNA sequence: TGTGCCAGCAGTTTAGAGGGGGTGTACACAGATACGCAGTATTTT. Its translation is CASSLEGVYTDTQYF.

The chain links TRBV28 to TRBJ2-7; D might be TRBD2 (6 bases). Trimming stripped 6 bases from V and 0 bases from J, with 21 bases between. CDR3 length: 17 residues. CDR1 is MDHEN, CDR2 SYDVKM, per germline. The CDR3 coding sequence is TGTGCCAGCAGCACAGGCTCACCTGACGGGAGCTCCTACGAGCAGTACTTC. Amino acid sequence: CASSTGSPDGSSYEQYF.

The rearrangement links TRBV5-6 to TRBJ1-6; the D is unclear. V lost 4 bases and J lost 1, with 9 bases in between. There are 15 residues in the CDR3. The germline CDR1 and CDR2 sequences are SGHDT and YYEEEE. CDR3 DNA: TGTGCCAGCAGCCCTCTCCCTTCCTATAATTCACCCCTCCACTTT. Its translation is CASSPLPSYNSPLHF. The variable domain in full, completed from reference TRBV5-6 and TRBJ1-6, reads DAGVTQSPTHLIKTRGQQVTLRCSPKSGHDTVSWYQQALGQGPQFIFQYYEEEERQRGNFPDRFSGHQFPNYSSELNVNALLLGDSALYLCASSPLPSYNSPLHFGNGTRLTVT.

The chain links TRBV15 to TRBJ1-5; possible D gene TRBD1, 5 bases. Germline V lookup: CDR1 LNHNV, CDR2 YYDKDF (reference sequence). V was cut by 2 bases and J by 6 bases, with 11 bases left in between. The CDR3 loop spans 14 amino acids. Here the CDR3 reads CATSRSGKGQPQHF. In DNA, the CDR3 is TGTGCCACCAGCAGATCAGGGAAGGGTCAGCCCCAGCATTTT.

The chain carries TRBV6-5 and TRBJ1-1; D is unresolved. This CDR3 comprises 15 residues. Per the germline V gene, CDR1 is MNHEY and CDR2 is SVGAGI. V gave up 6 bases and J gave up 0 bases, with 14 bases separating them. CDR3 sequence (DNA): TGTGCCAGCAGCGTCGTACAGAGAATGAACACTGAAGCTTTCTTT. The encoded protein is CASSVVQRMNTEAFF.